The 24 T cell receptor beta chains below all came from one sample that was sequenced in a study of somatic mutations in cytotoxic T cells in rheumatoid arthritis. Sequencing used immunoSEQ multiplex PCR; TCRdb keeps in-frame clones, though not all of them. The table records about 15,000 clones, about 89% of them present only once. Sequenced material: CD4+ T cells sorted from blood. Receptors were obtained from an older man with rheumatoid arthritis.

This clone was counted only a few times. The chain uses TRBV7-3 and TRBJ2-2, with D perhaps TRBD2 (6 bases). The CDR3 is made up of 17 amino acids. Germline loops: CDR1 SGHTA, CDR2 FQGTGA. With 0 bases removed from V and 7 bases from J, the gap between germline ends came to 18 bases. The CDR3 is CASSLTGAGSSGGELFF. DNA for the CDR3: TGTGCCAGCAGCTTAACGGGAGCCGGGAGTTCGGGCGGGGAGCTGTTTTTT.

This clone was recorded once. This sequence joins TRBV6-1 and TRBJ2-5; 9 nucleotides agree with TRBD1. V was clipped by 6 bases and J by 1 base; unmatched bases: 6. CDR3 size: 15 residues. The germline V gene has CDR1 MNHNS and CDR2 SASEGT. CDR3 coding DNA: TGTGCCAGCAGGCAGGGACAGGGATTCCAAGAGACCCAGTACTTC. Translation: CASRQGQGFQETQYF.

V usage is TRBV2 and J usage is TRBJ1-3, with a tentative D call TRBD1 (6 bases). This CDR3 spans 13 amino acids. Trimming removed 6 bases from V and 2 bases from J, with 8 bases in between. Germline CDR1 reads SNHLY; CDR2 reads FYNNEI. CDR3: CASSRDTGNTIYF. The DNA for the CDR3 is TGTGCCAGCAGCCGGGACACTGGAAACACCATATATTTT.

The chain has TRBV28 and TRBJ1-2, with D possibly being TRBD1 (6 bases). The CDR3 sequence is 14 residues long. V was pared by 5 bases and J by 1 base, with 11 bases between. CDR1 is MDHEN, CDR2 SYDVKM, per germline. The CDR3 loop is CASSRTALNYGYTF. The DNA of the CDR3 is TGTGCCAGCAGTCGGACAGCCCTTAACTATGGCTACACCTTC.

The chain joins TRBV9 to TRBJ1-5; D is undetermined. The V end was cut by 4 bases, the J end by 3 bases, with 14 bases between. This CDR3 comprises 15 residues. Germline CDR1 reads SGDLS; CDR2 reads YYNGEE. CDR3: CASSSSGLNNQPQHF. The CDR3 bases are TGTGCCAGCAGCTCAAGCGGGCTCAACAATCAGCCCCAGCATTTT. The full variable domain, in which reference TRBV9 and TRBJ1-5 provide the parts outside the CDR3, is DSGVTQTPKHLITATGQRVTLRCSPRSGDLSVYWYQQSLDQGLQFLIQYYNGEERAKGNILERFSAQQFPDLHSELNLSSLELGDSALYFCASSSSGLNNQPQHFGDGTRLSIL.

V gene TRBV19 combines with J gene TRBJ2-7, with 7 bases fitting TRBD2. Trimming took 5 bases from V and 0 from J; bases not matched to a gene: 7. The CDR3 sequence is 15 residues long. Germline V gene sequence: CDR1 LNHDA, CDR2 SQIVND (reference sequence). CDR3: CASSASGATSYEQYF. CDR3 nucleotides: TGTGCCAGTAGTGCTAGCGGAGCGACCTCCTACGAGCAGTACTTC.

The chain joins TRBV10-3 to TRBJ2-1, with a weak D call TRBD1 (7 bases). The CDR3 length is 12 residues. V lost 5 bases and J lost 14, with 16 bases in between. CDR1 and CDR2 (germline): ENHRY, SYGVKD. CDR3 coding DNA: TGTGCCATCAGTCCCCTGGAGGGGGCGAAGTTCTTC. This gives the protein CAISPLEGAKFF.

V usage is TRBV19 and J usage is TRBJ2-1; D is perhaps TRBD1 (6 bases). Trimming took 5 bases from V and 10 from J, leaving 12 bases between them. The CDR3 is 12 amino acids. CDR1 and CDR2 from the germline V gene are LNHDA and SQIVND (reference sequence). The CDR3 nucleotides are TGTGCCAGTAGTTACAGGGAGCACGAGCAGTTCTTC. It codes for CASSYREHEQFF.

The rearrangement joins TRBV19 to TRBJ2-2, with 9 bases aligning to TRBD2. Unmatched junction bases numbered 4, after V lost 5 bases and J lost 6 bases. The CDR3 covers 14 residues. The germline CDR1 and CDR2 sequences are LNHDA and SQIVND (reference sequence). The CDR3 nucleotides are TGTGCCAGTAGTCCGGGACTAGCCCCCGGGGAGCTGTTTTTT. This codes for CASSPGLAPGELFF.

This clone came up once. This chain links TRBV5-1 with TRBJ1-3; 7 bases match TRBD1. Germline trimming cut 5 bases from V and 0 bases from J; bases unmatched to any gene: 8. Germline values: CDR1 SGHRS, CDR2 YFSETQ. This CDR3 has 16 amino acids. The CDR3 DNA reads TGCGCCAGCAGTTCTTCCTGGACAGGCTCTGGAAACACCATATATTTT. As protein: CASSSSWTGSGNTIYF.

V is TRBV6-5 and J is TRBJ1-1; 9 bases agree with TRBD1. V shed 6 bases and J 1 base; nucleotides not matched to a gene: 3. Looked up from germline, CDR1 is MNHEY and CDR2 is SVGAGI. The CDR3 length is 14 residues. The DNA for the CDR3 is TGTGCCAGCAGCCGGGGACAGGGGAACACTGAAGCTTTCTTT. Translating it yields CASSRGQGNTEAFF.

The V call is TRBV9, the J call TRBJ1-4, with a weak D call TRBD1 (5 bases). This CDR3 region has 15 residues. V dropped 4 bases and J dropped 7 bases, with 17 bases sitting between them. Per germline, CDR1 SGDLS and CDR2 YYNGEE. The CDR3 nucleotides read TGTGCCAGCAGCATCGGGACTCTACGGGGTGAAAAACTGTTTTTT. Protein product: CASSIGTLRGEKLFF.

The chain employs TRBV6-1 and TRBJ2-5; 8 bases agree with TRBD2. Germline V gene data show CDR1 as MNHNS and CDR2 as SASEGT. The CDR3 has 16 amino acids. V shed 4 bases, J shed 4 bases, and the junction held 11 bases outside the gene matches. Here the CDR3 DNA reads TGTGCCAGCAGTGGCCACCTCGGGAGGGGAGCAGAGACCCAGTACTTC. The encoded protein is CASSGHLGRGAETQYF.

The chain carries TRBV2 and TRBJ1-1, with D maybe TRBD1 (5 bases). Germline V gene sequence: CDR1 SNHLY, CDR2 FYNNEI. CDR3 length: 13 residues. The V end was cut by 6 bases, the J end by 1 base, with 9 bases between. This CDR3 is CASSQGGNTEAFF. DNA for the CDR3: TGTGCCAGCAGCCAGGGTGGGAACACTGAAGCTTTCTTT.

The CDR3 nucleotides are TGTGCCAGCAGTCGGTGGTCCAATCAGCCCCAGCATTTT. It encodes CASSRWSNQPQHF. V usage is TRBV27 and J usage is TRBJ1-5; D not certain. CDR1 is MNHEY, CDR2 SMNVEV, per germline (reference sequence). The CDR3 is 13 residues long. With 5 bases removed from V and 3 bases from J, the gap between germline ends came to 8 bases.

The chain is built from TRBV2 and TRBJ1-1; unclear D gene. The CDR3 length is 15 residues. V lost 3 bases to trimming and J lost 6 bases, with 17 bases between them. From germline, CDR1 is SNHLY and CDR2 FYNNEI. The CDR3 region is CASSDVDSKIAEAFF. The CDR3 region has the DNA TGTGCCAGCAGTGACGTGGACTCCAAGATCGCTGAAGCTTTCTTT.

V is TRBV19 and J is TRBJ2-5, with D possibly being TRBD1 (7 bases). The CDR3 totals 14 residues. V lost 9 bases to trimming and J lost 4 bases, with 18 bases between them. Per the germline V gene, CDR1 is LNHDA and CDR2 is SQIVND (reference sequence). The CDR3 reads CASAGTVGGETQYF. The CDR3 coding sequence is TGTGCCAGCGCCGGGACAGTGGGGGGAGAGACCCAGTACTTC. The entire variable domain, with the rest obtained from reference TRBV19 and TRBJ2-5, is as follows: DGGITQSPKYLFRKEGQNVTLSCEQNLNHDAMYWYRQDPGQGLRLIYYSQIVNDFQKGDIAEGYSVSREKKESFPLTVTSAQKNPTAFYLCASAGTVGGETQYFGPGTRLLVL.

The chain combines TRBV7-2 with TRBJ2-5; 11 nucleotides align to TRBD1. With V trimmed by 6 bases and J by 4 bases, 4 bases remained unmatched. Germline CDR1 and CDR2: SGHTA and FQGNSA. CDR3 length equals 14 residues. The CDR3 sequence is CASRRTGGGETQYF. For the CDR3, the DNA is TGTGCCAGCAGAAGGACAGGGGGCGGAGAGACCCAGTACTTC.

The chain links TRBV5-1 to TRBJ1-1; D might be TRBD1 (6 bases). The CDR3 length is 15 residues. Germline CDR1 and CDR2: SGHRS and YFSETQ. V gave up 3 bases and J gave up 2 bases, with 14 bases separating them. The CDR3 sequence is CASSYSGQSNTEAFF. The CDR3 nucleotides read TGCGCCAGCAGCTATTCCGGACAGTCTAACACTGAAGCTTTCTTT.

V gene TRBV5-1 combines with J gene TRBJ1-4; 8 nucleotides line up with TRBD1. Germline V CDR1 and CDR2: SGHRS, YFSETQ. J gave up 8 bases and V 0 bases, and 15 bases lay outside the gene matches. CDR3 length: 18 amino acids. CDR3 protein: CASSLAQPGQAEEEKLFF. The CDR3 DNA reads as TGCGCCAGCAGCTTGGCTCAACCGGGACAGGCAGAGGAAGAAAAACTGTTTTTT.

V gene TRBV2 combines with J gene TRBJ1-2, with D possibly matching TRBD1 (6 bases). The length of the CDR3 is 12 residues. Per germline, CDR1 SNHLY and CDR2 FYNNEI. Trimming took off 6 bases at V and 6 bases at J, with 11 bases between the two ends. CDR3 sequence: CASRWGGHGYTF. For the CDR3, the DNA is TGTGCCAGCAGATGGGGGGGCCATGGCTACACCTTC.

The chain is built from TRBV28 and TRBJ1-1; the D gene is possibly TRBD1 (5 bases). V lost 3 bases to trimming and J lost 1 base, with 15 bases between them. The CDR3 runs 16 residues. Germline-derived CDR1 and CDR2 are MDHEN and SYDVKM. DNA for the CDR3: TGTGCCAGCAGTTTGTTCCCTTACGGACAGAACACTGAAGCTTTCTTT. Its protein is CASSLFPYGQNTEAFF.

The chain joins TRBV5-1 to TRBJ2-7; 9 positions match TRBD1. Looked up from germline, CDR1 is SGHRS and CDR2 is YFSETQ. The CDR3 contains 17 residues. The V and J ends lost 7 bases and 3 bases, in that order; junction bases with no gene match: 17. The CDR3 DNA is TGCGCCAGCGCTTTTAATACGCCCCCGGGACAGGGCTACGAGCAGTACTTC. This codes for CASAFNTPPGQGYEQYF.

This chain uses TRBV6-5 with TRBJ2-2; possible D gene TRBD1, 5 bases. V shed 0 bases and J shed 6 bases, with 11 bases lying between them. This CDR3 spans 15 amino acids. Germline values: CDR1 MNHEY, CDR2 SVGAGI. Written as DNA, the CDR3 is TGTGCCAGCAGTTACTCATGGCAGGGATCCGGGGAGCTGTTTTTT. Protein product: CASSYSWQGSGELFF.